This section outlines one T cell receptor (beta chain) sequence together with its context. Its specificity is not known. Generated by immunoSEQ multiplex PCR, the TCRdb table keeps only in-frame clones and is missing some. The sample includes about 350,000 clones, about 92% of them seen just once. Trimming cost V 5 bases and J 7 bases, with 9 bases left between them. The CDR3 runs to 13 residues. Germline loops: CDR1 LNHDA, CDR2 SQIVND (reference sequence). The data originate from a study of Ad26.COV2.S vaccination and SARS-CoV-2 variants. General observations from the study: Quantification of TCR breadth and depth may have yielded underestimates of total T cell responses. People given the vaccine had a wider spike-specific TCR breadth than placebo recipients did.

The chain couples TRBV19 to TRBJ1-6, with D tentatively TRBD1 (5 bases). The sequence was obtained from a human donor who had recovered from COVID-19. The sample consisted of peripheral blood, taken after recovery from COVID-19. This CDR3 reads CASSPRQNSPLHF. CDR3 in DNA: TGTGCCAGTAGTCCGAGACAGAATTCACCCCTCCACTTT. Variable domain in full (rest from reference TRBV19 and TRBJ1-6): DGGITQSPKYLFRKEGQNVTLSCEQNLNHDAMYWYRQDPGQGLRLIYYSQIVNDFQKGDIAEGYSVSREKKESFPLTVTSAQKNPTAFYLCASSPRQNSPLHFGNGTRLTVT.